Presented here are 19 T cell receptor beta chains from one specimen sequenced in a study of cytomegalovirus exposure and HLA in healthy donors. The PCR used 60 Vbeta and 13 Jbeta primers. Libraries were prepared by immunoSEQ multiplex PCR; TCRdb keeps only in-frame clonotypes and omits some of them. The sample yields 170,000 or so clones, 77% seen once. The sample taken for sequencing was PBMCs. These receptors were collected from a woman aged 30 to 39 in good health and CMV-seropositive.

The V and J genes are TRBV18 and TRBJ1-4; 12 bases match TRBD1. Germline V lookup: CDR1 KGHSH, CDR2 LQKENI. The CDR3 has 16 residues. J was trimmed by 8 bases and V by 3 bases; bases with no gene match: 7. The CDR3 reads CASSPFGTGGQEKLFF. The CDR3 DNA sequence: TGTGCCAGCTCACCGTTCGGGACAGGGGGCCAAGAAAAACTGTTTTTT.

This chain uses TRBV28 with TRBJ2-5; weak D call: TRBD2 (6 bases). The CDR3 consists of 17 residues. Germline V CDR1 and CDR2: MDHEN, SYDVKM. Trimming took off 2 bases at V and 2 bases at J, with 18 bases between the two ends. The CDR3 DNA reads TGTGCCAGCAGTTTAGGGGGTAGCGGACCAACGCAAGAGACCCAGTACTTC. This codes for CASSLGGSGPTQETQYF.

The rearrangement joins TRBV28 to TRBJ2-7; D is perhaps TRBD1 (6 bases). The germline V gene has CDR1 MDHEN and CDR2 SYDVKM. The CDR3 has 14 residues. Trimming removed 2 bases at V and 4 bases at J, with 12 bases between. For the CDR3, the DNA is TGTGCCAGCAGTTTACTTGGGGGCACTTACGAGCAGTACTTC. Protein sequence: CASSLLGGTYEQYF.

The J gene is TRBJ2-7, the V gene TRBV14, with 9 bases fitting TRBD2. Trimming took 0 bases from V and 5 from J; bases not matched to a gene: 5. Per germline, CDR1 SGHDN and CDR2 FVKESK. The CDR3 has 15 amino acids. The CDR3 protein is CASSQDKASGDEQYF. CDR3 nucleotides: TGTGCCAGCAGCCAAGATAAGGCTAGCGGGGACGAGCAGTACTTC.

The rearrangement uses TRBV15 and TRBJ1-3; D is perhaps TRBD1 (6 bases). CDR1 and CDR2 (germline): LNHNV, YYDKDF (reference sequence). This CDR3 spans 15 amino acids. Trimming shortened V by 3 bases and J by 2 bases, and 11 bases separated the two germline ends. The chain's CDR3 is CATSRGALAGNTIYF. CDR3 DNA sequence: TGTGCCACCAGCAGGGGGGCTCTCGCTGGAAACACCATATATTTT.

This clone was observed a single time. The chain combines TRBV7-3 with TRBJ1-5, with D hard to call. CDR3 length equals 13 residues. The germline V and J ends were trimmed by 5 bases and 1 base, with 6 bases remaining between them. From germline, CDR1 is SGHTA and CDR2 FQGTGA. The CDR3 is CASSPGSNQPQHF. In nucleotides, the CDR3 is TGTGCCAGCAGCCCGGGGAGCAATCAGCCCCAGCATTTT. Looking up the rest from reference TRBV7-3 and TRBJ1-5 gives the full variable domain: GAGVSQTPSNKVTEKGKYVELRCDPISGHTALYWYRQSLGQGPEFLIYFQGTGAADDSGLPNDRFFAVRPEGSVSTLKIQRTERGDSAVYLCASSPGSNQPQHFGDGTRLSIL.

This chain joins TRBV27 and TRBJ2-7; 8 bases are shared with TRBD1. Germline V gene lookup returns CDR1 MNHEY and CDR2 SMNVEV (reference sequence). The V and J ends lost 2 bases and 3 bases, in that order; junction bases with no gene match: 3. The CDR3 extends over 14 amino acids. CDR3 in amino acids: CASSLQGAGYEQYF. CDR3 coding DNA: TGTGCCAGCAGTTTACAGGGGGCGGGCTACGAGCAGTACTTC.

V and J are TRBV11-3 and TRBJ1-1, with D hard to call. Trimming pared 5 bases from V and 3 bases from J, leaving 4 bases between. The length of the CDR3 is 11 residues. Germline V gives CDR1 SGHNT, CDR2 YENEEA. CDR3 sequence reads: CASSLHTEAFF. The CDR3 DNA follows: TGTGCCAGCAGCCTCCACACTGAAGCTTTCTTT. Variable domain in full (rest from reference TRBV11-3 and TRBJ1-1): EAGVVQSPRYKIIEKKQPVAFWCNPISGHNTLYWYLQNLGQGPELLIRYENEEAVDDSQLPKDRFSAERLKGVDSTLKIQPAELGDSAVYLCASSLHTEAFFGQGTRLTVV.

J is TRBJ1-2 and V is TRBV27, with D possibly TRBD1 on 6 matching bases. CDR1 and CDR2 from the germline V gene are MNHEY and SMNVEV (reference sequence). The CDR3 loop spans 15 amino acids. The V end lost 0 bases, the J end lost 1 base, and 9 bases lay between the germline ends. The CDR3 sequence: CASSLSGQRNYGYTF. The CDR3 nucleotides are TGTGCCAGCAGTTTATCGGGACAACGTAACTATGGCTACACCTTC.

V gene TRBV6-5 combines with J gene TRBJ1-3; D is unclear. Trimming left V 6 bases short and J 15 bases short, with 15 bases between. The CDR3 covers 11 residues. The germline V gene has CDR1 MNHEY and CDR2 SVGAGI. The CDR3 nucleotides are TGTGCCAGCAGCGCCACCCCCCCCGGATATTTT. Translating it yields CASSATPPGYF.

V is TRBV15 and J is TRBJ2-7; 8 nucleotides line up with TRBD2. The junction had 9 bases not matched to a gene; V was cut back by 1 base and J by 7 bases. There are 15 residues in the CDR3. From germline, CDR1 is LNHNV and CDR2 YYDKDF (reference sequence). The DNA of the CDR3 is TGTGCCACCAGCAGAGGGGTAGCGGGACTCGGAGAGCAGTACTTC. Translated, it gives CATSRGVAGLGEQYF.

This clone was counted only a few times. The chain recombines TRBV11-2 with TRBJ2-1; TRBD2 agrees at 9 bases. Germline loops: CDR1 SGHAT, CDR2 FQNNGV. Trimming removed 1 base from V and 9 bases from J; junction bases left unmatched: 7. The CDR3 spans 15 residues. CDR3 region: CASSLVAGVQGEQFF. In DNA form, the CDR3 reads TGTGCCAGCAGCTTAGTAGCGGGAGTCCAGGGTGAGCAGTTCTTC.

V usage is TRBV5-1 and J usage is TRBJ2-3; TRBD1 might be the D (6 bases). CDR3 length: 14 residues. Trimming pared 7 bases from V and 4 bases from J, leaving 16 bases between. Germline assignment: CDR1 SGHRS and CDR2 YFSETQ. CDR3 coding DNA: TGCGCCAGCTCCCTCTTACAGGGACCAGATACGCAGTATTTT. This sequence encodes CASSLLQGPDTQYF.

For the CDR3, the DNA is TGTGCCAGCAGCCCGACAGGGTTTGCGATAGGCTCGTCATACGAGCAGTACTTC. Translating gives CASSPTGFAIGSSYEQYF. The V gene is TRBV7-2, the J gene TRBJ2-7; 7 bases match TRBD1. Germline V gene data show CDR1 as SGHTA and CDR2 as FQGNSA. Germline trimming cut 5 bases from V and 4 bases from J; bases unmatched to any gene: 20. The CDR3 contains 18 residues.

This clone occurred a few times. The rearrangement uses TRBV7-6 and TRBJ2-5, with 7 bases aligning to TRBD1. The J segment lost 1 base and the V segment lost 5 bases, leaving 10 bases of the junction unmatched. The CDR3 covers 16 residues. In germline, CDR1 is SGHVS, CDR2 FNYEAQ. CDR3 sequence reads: CASSPRSTGIQETQYF. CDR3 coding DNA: TGTGCCAGCAGCCCCCGATCGACAGGGATCCAAGAGACCCAGTACTTC.

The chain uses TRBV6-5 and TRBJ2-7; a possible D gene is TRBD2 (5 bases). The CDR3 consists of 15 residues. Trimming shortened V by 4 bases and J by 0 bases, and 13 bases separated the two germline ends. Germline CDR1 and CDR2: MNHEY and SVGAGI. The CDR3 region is CASSSLGVSSYEQYF. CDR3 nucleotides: TGTGCCAGCAGTTCCCTCGGGGTAAGCTCCTACGAGCAGTACTTC.

As DNA, the CDR3 is TGTGCCAGCAGACAGGGGGCGAGCAATCAGCCCCAGCATTTT. This gives the protein CASRQGASNQPQHF. This rearrangement joins TRBV6-5 to TRBJ1-5, with 9 positions matching TRBD1. CDR3 length equals 14 residues. The V gene end was trimmed by 6 bases and the J gene end by 1 base; junction bases not matched to a gene: 1. From germline, CDR1 is MNHEY and CDR2 SVGAGI.

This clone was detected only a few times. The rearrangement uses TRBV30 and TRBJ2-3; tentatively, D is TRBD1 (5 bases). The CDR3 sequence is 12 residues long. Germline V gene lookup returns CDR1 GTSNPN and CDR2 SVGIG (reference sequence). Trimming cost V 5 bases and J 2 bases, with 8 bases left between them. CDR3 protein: CAWDSSTDTQYF. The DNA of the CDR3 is TGTGCCTGGGACAGTTCCACAGATACGCAGTATTTT.

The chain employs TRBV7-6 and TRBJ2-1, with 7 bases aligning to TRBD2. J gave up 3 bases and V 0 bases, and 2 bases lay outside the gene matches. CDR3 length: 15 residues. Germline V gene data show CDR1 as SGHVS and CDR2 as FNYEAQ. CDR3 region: CASSLASSGYNEQFF. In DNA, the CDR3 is TGTGCCAGCAGCTTAGCGTCTAGCGGCTACAATGAGCAGTTCTTC.